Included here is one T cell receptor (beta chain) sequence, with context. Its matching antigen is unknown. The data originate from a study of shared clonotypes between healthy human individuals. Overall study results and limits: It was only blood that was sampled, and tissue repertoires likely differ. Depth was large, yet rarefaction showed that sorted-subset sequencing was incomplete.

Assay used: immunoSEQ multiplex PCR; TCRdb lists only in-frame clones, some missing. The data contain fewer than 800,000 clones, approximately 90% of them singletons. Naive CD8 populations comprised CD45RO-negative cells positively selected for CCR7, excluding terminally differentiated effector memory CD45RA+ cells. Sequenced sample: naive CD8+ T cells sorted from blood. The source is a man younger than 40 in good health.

This CDR3 reads CASSDHYRAGGSYNEQFF. The CDR3 region has the DNA TGCGCCAGCAGTGACCACTATCGGGCAGGGGGATCCTACAATGAGCAGTTCTTC. The rearrangement uses TRBV10-1 and TRBJ2-1; 7 bases fit TRBD1. This CDR3 comprises 18 residues. With 3 bases clipped from V and 1 base from J, the junction kept 12 bases outside the gene matches. Per the germline V gene, CDR1 is WNHNN and CDR2 is SYGVQD (reference sequence).